This TCR beta chain was retrieved from a study of T cell changes during pregnancy in multiple sclerosis. Measured with immunoSEQ multiplex PCR; TCRdb has only the in-frame clones, and not every one. The data show almost 25,000 clones, about 88% seen once. Germline assignment: CDR1 MGHDK and CDR2 SYGVNS. Trimming took 4 bases from V and 0 from J, leaving 3 bases between them. CDR3 size: 12 residues. The origin of this receptor is a female donor in good health, enrolled as a control in a pregnancy study. The chain couples TRBV25-1 to TRBJ2-5, with D unresolved. Sequencing was performed on CD4+ T cells from peripheral blood mononuclear cells, taken in the first trimester of pregnancy. The CDR3 region has the DNA TGTGCCAGCAGTGCGTACCAAGAGACCCAGTACTTC. Encoded protein: CASSAYQETQYF. Full variable domain (missing parts from reference TRBV25-1 and TRBJ2-5): EADIYQTPRYLVIGTGKKITLECSQTMGHDKMYWYQQDPGMELHLIHYSYGVNSTEKGDLSSESTVSRIRTEHFPLTLESARPSHTSQYLCASSAYQETQYFGPGTRLLVL.